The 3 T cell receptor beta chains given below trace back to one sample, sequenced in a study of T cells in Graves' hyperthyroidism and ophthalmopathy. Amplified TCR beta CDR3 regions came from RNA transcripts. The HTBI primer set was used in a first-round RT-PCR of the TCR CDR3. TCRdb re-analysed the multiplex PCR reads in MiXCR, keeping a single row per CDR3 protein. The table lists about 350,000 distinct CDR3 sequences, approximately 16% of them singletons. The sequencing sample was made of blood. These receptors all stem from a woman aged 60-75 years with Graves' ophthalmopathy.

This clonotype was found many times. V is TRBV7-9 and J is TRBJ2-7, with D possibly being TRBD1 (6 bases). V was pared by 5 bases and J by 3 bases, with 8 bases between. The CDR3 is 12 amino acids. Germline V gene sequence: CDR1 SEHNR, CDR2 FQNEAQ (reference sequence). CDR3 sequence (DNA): TGTGCCAGCAGCATACAGGGCTACGAGCAGTACTTC. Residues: CASSIQGYEQYF.

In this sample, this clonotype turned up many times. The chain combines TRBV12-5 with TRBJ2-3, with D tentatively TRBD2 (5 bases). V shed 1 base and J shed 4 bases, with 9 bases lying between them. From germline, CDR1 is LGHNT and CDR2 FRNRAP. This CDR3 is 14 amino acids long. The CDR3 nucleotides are TGTGCTAGTGGTTTGGGCCTAGCCGCAGATACGCAGTATTTT. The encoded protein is CASGLGLAADTQYF.

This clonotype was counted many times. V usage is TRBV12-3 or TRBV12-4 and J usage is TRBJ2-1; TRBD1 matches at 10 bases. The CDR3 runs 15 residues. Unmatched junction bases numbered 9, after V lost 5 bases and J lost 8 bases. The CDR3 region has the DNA TGTGCCAGCAGTACTCCGGGACAGGGGCGGGATGAGCAGTTCTTC. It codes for CASSTPGQGRDEQFF.